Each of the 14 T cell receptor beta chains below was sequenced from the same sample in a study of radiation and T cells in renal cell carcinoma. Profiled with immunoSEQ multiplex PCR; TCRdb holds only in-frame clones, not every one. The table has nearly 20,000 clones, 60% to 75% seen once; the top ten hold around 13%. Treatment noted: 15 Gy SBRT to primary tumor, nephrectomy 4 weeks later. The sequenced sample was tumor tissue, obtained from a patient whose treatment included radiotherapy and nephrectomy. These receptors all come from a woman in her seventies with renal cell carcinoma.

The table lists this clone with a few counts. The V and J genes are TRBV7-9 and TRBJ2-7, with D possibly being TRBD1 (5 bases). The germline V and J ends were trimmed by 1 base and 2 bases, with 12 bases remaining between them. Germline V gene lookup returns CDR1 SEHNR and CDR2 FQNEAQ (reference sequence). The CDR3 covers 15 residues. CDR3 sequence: CASSLGSGKTYEQYF. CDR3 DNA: TGTGCCAGCAGCTTAGGGTCAGGGAAGACCTACGAGCAGTACTTC. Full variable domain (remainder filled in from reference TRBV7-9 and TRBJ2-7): DTGVSQNPRHKITKRGQNVTFRCDPISEHNRLYWYRQTLGQGPEFLTYFQNEAQLEKSRLLSDRFSAERPKGSFSTLEIQRTEQGDSAMYLCASSLGSGKTYEQYFGPGTRLTVT.

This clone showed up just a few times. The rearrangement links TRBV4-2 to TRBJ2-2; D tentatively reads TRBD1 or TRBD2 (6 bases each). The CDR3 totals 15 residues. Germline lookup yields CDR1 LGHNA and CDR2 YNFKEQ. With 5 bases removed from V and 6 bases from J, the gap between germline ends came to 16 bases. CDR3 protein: CASSVRDSGAGELFF. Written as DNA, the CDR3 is TGTGCCAGCAGCGTCCGGGACTCAGGGGCCGGGGAGCTGTTTTTT.

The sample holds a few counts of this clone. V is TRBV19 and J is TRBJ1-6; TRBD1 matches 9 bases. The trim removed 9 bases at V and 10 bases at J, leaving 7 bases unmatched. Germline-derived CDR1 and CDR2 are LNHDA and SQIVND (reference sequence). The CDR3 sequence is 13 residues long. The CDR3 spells CASRDRAVSPLHF. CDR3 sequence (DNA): TGTGCCAGCCGGGACAGGGCTGTCTCACCCCTCCACTTT. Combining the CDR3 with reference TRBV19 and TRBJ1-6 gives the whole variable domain DGGITQSPKYLFRKEGQNVTLSCEQNLNHDAMYWYRQDPGQGLRLIYYSQIVNDFQKGDIAEGYSVSREKKESFPLTVTSAQKNPTAFYLCASRDRAVSPLHFGNGTRLTVT.

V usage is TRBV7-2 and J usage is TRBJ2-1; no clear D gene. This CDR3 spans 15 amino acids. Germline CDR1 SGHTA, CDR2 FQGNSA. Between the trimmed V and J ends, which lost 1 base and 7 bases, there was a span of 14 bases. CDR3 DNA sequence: TGTGCCAGCAGCTTAGGGAGATACAGAGAAAATGAGCAGTTCTTC. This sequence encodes CASSLGRYRENEQFF.

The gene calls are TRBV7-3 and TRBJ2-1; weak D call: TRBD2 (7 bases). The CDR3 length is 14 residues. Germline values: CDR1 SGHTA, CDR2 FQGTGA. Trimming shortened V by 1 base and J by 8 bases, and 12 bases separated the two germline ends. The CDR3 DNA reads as TGTGCCAGCAGCTTAAACGGCGGGGGCCATGAGCAGTTCTTC. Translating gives CASSLNGGGHEQFF. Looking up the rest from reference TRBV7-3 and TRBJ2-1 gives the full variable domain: GAGVSQTPSNKVTEKGKYVELRCDPISGHTALYWYRQSLGQGPEFLIYFQGTGAADDSGLPNDRFFAVRPEGSVSTLKIQRTERGDSAVYLCASSLNGGGHEQFFGPGTRLTVL.

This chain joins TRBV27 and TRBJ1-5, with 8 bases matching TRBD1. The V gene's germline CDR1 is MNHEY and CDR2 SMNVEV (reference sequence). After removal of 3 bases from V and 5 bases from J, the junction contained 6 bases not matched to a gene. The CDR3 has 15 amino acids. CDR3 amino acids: CASSFQSGGDQPQHF. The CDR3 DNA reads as TGTGCCAGCAGTTTCCAGTCAGGGGGCGATCAGCCCCAGCATTTT.

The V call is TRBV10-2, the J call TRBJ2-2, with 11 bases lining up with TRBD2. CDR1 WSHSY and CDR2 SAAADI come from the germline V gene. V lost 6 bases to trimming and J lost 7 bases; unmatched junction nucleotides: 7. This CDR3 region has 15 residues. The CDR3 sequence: CASRSSGGVVGELFF. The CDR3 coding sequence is TGCGCCAGCAGAAGTAGCGGGGGGGTCGTCGGGGAGCTGTTTTTT.

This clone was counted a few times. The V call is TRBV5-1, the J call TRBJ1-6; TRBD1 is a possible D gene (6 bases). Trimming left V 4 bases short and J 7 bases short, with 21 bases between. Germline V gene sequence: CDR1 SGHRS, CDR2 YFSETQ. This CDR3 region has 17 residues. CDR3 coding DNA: TGCGCCAGCAGCCCCGGGGGGCCTGGAGCGAGAAATTCACCCCTCCACTTT. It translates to CASSPGGPGARNSPLHF. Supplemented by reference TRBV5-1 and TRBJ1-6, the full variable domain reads KAGVTQTPRYLIKTRGQQVTLSCSPISGHRSVSWYQQTPGQGLQFLFEYFSETQRNKGNFPGRFSGRQFSNSRSEMNVSTLELGDSALYLCASSPGGPGARNSPLHFGNGTRLTVT.

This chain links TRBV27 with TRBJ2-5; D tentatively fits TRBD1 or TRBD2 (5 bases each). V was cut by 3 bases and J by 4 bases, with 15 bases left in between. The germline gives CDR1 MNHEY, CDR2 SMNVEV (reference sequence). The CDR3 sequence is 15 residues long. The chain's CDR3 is CASSFRGGGSETQYF. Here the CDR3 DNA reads TGTGCCAGCAGTTTTCGTGGTGGGGGTTCAGAGACCCAGTACTTC.

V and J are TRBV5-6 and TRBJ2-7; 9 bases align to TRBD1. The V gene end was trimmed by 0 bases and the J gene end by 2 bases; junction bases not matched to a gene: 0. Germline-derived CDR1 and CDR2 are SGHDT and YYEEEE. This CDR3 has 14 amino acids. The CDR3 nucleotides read TGTGCCAGCAGCTTGGGGACAGGGGCCTACGAGCAGTACTTC. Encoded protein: CASSLGTGAYEQYF.

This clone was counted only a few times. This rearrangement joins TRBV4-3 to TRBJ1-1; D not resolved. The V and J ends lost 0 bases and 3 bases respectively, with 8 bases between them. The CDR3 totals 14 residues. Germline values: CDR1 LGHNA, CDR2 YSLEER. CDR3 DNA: TGCGCCAGCAGCCAAGATCCCCGGGACACTGAAGCTTTCTTT. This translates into CASSQDPRDTEAFF.

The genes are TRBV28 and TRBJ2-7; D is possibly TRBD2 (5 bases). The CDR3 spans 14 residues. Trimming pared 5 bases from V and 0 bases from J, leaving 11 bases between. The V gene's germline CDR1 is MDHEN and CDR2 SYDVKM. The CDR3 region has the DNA TGTGCCAGCAGTCTCCATACTAGCTCCTACGAGCAGTACTTC. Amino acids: CASSLHTSSYEQYF.

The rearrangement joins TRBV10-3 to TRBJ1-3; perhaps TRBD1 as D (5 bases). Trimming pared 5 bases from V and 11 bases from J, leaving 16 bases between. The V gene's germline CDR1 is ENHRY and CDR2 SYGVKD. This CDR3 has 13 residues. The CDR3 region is CAISTLRGDAIYF. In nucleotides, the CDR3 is TGTGCCATCAGTACCCTGCGGGGGGATGCCATATATTTT.

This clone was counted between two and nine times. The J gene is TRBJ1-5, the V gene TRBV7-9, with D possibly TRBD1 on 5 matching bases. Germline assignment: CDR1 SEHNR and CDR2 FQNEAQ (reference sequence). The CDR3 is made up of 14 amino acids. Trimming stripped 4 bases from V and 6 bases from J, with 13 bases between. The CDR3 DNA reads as TGTGCCAGCAGCTCAGGTGGGGCAGGTCAGCCCCAGCATTTT. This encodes CASSSGGAGQPQHF.